The 27 T cell receptor beta chains given below trace back to one sample, sequenced in a study of PD-L1 blockade in urothelial cancer. The time point: peripheral blood 6 weeks after treatment start. TCRdb keeps only in-frame clones here, not all; method: immunoSEQ multiplex PCR. The sample contains some 41,000 clones, approximately 81% of which appear only once. This specimen consisted of PBMCs, obtained around atezolizumab (anti-PD-L1) treatment. These receptors all stem from a man aged 65 to 85 with urothelial cancer.

The V call is TRBV30, the J call TRBJ2-3, with 10 positions matching TRBD1. Per germline, CDR1 GTSNPN and CDR2 SVGIG (reference sequence). The ends lost 0 bases at V and 5 bases at J; junction bases unmatched: 14. CDR3 length equals 18 residues. The CDR3 region is CAWSVPARQGASGDTQYF. CDR3 in DNA: TGTGCCTGGAGTGTACCGGCGCGACAGGGGGCTAGCGGAGATACGCAGTATTTT.

CDR3 amino acids: CASSSDRGSYEQYF. The CDR3 DNA reads TGTGCCAGCTCGTCGGACAGGGGCTCCTACGAGCAGTACTTC. The chain couples TRBV18 to TRBJ2-7; 9 bases line up with TRBD1. The V segment lost 6 bases and the J segment 0 bases; nucleotides outside the gene matches: 3. CDR1 KGHSH and CDR2 LQKENI come from the germline V gene. This CDR3 contains 14 residues.

The chain has TRBV5-1 and TRBJ1-1; 8 bases map to TRBD1. The CDR3 spans 14 residues. Germline values: CDR1 SGHRS, CDR2 YFSETQ. After removal of 4 bases from V and 1 base from J, the junction contained 3 bases not matched to a gene. CDR3 DNA: TGCGCCAGCAGCCCAGGGGGCGAGAACACTGAAGCTTTCTTT. Translated: CASSPGGENTEAFF.

The V gene is TRBV4-2, the J gene TRBJ2-3; TRBD2 matches 8 bases. The germline V gene has CDR1 LGHNA and CDR2 YNFKEQ. V gave up 1 base and J gave up 6 bases; unmatched junction bases: 18. The CDR3 length is 19 residues. CDR3 DNA sequence: TGTGCCAGCAGCCAAGGGTTGGGTGTGAGCGGGAGACGGTCGGATACGCAGTATTTT. Translating gives CASSQGLGVSGRRSDTQYF.

The chain uses TRBV27 and TRBJ1-5; 7 bases are a match to TRBD1. The V and J ends lost 4 bases and 0 bases, in that order; junction bases with no gene match: 9. This CDR3 comprises 17 residues. In germline, CDR1 is MNHEY, CDR2 SMNVEV (reference sequence). The CDR3 region is CASSWTGTAYSNQPQHF. The CDR3 DNA follows: TGTGCCAGCAGTTGGACTGGGACAGCTTATAGCAATCAGCCCCAGCATTTT.

The J gene is TRBJ2-7, the V gene TRBV6-6; D remains ambiguous. The CDR3 has 12 residues. Germline V lookup: CDR1 MNHNY, CDR2 SVGAGI (reference sequence). V was cut by 6 bases and J by 0 bases, with 6 bases left in between. The CDR3 coding sequence is TGTGCCAGCAGGGGCCTCTCCTACGAGCAGTACTTC. It is translated as CASRGLSYEQYF.

The chain uses TRBV20-1 and TRBJ2-1; tentative D call: TRBD2 (5 bases). The germline V gene encodes CDR1 DFQATT and CDR2 SNEGSKA (reference sequence). Trimming removed 5 bases from V and 12 bases from J, with 14 bases in between. The CDR3 length is 11 residues. The CDR3 bases are TGCAGTGCTGCGGGCCGGGATTGGCAGTTCTTC. Protein: CSAAGRDWQFF.

This chain connects TRBV21-1 to TRBJ1-1; the D call of TRBD1 is as the table states it, not checked on the DNA. TRBV21-1 has pseudogene status. The CDR3 sequence is 16 residues long. CDR3 bases: TGTGCCAGCAGCAAAGCAGTACAGGGGGCCATGGCTGAAGCTTTCTTT. It is translated as CASSKAVQGAMAEAFF.

This sequence joins TRBV11-2 and TRBJ1-3; a possible D gene is TRBD1 (6 bases). Trimming stripped 3 bases from V and 1 base from J, with 10 bases between. The germline CDR1 and CDR2 sequences are SGHAT and FQNNGV. The CDR3 consists of 15 residues. Here the CDR3 DNA reads TGTGCCAGCAGCTTGTATGGACAGTCTGGAAACACCATATATTTT. Translated: CASSLYGQSGNTIYF.

V is TRBV7-2 and J is TRBJ2-3, with D possibly TRBD2 on 5 matching bases. There are 17 residues in the CDR3. Germline V gene lookup returns CDR1 SGHTA and CDR2 FQGNSA. V was pared by 2 bases and J by 4 bases, with 19 bases between. CDR3 amino acids: CASSLFPIGEGADTQYF. CDR3 coding DNA: TGTGCCAGCAGCTTATTTCCCATAGGAGAGGGAGCAGATACGCAGTATTTT.

The chain couples TRBV29-1 to TRBJ1-2; weak D call: TRBD1 (6 bases). V lost 7 bases, J lost 5 bases, and 11 bases lay in between. The CDR3 has 11 amino acids. Germline CDR1 is SQVTM and CDR2 is ANQGSEA. CDR3 region: CSADRLYGYTF. The CDR3 DNA reads as TGCAGCGCCGACAGGCTTTATGGCTACACCTTC.

The V gene is TRBV27, the J gene TRBJ2-1, with 9 positions matching TRBD1. The CDR3 is made up of 15 amino acids. Looked up from germline, CDR1 is MNHEY and CDR2 is SMNVEV (reference sequence). J lost 9 bases, V lost 5 bases, and 11 bases had no gene match. CDR3 sequence (DNA): TGTGCCAGCAGTCCCTCCGGGACAGGGTTTACTGAGCAGTTCTTC. Its translation: CASSPSGTGFTEQFF.

V usage is TRBV21-1 and J usage is TRBJ2-7; the DNA was not compared with TRBD2, the D call given in the table. TRBV21-1 is marked as a pseudogene. The CDR3 sequence is 19 residues long. CDR3 in amino acids: CASSKARVPSGKGTYEQYF. For the CDR3, the DNA is TGTGCCAGCAGCAAAGCGAGGGTCCCTAGCGGGAAAGGGACCTACGAGCAGTACTTC.

The rearrangement links TRBV6-4 to TRBJ1-5, with D tentatively TRBD1 (5 bases). This CDR3 contains 15 residues. The germline V gene encodes CDR1 MRHNA and CDR2 SNTAGT. V lost 5 bases and J 2 bases, leaving 13 bases between the germline ends. CDR3 protein: CASSPSAGRNQPQHF. The CDR3 DNA sequence: TGTGCCAGCAGTCCTAGCGCAGGGCGCAATCAGCCCCAGCATTTT.

This chain uses TRBV5-1 with TRBJ2-2; possibly TRBD1 for D (6 bases). CDR1 is SGHRS, CDR2 YFSETQ, per germline. Trimming stripped 4 bases from V and 3 bases from J, with 13 bases between. The CDR3 contains 15 residues. The CDR3, as DNA: TGCGCCAGCAGCCCCCGGACAGACTACACCGGGGAGCTGTTTTTT. As protein: CASSPRTDYTGELFF.

V is TRBV18 and J is TRBJ1-1; TRBD1 is a possible D gene (5 bases). V lost 0 bases to trimming and J lost 0 bases, with 8 bases between them. Germline-derived CDR1 and CDR2 are KGHSH and LQKENI. This CDR3 is 15 amino acids long. The CDR3 sequence is CASSPPTAMNTEAFF. The CDR3 DNA reads as TGTGCCAGCTCACCACCGACAGCAATGAACACTGAAGCTTTCTTT.

The chain carries TRBV2 and TRBJ2-5, with 11 bases that match TRBD1. The CDR3 length is 14 residues. Germline V gene data show CDR1 as SNHLY and CDR2 as FYNNEI. The ends lost 6 bases at V and 4 bases at J; junction bases unmatched: 4. CDR3 sequence: CASRGQGVLETQYF. CDR3 nucleotides: TGTGCCAGCAGGGGACAGGGGGTATTAGAGACCCAGTACTTC.

This clone has a handful of counts. The chain joins TRBV29-1 to TRBJ2-7, with 7 bases aligning to TRBD2. CDR3 length: 13 amino acids. Germline V lookup: CDR1 SQVTM, CDR2 ANQGSEA. After removal of 6 bases from V and 5 bases from J, the junction contained 10 bases not matched to a gene. In DNA, the CDR3 is TGCAGCGTCACTGCCCGGGGAGGGGACGAGCAGTACTTC. This encodes CSVTARGGDEQYF.

This clone was counted only a few times. The chain is built from TRBV7-2 and TRBJ1-5; perhaps TRBD1 as D (6 bases). V was clipped by 4 bases and J by 3 bases, with 10 bases between them. CDR1 SGHTA and CDR2 FQGNSA come from the germline V gene. This CDR3 has 14 amino acids. CDR3 protein: CASSSDSSNQPQHF. CDR3 nucleotide sequence: TGTGCCAGCAGCTCGGACAGTTCCAATCAGCCCCAGCATTTT.

The chain uses TRBV5-4 and TRBJ2-2; 12 nucleotides line up with TRBD1. The CDR3 consists of 16 residues. Germline CDR1 and CDR2: SGHNT and YYREEE (reference sequence). The trim removed 5 bases at V and 7 bases at J, leaving 9 bases unmatched. CDR3 bases: TGTGCCAGCAGTGCCGGGACAGGGGGCGCGAGCGGGGAGCTGTTTTTT. Amino acids: CASSAGTGGASGELFF.

The genes are TRBV18 and TRBJ2-7; 14 nucleotides match TRBD2. Germline lookup yields CDR1 KGHSH and CDR2 LQKENI. The CDR3 has 14 residues. Unmatched junction bases numbered 4, after V lost 4 bases and J lost 8 bases. CDR3 bases: TGTGCCAGCTCACTCGGACTAGCGGGAGGAAAGCAGTACTTC. Translation gives CASSLGLAGGKQYF.

The chain combines TRBV7-8 with TRBJ1-1, with TRBD1 matching 8 bases. Per germline, CDR1 SGHVS and CDR2 FQNEAQ. CDR3 size: 15 residues. V lost 1 base, J lost 1 base, and 2 bases stayed unmatched. The CDR3 nucleotides are TGTGCCAGCAGCTTAGATACAGGGGGGAACACTGAAGCTTTCTTT. Encoded protein: CASSLDTGGNTEAFF.

This clone is a singleton in its sample. The genes are TRBV6-4 and TRBJ1-2; no clear D gene. The germline CDR1 and CDR2 sequences are MRHNA and SNTAGT. Trimming removed 4 bases from V and 7 bases from J, with 13 bases in between. The CDR3 contains 13 residues. The CDR3 nucleotides are TGTGCCAGCAGTGCCACAAGAACATCTGGCTACACCTTC. It specifies CASSATRTSGYTF.

The chain carries TRBV6-1 and TRBJ2-1; tentatively, D is TRBD1 (5 bases). The germline V and J ends were trimmed by 2 bases and 9 bases, with 14 bases remaining between them. The CDR3 covers 14 residues. Germline loops: CDR1 MNHNS, CDR2 SASEGT. The CDR3 DNA reads as TGTGCCAGCAGTGAAAACGACAGTAGGAGTGAGCAGTTCTTC. It specifies CASSENDSRSEQFF.

The rearrangement joins TRBV7-2 to TRBJ2-5, with 9 bases fitting TRBD2. The CDR3 extends over 16 amino acids. With 4 bases clipped from V and 5 bases from J, the junction kept 11 bases outside the gene matches. Germline CDR1 reads SGHTA; CDR2 reads FQGNSA. The CDR3 DNA sequence: TGTGCCAGCAGCTGGGGAGGCGGGAGGGCCCAGGAGACCCAGTACTTC. Its protein is CASSWGGGRAQETQYF.

This clone was counted only a few times. This chain joins TRBV10-3 and TRBJ2-7, with D maybe TRBD2 (5 bases). CDR3 length: 14 residues. The germline V gene has CDR1 ENHRY and CDR2 SYGVKD. V lost 3 bases and J lost 3, with 12 bases in between. The CDR3 nucleotides are TGTGCCATCAGTGATCGGGAAAGGGTCTACGAGCAGTACTTC. Residues: CAISDRERVYEQYF.

The chain couples TRBV11-2 to TRBJ1-1; D remains unclear. CDR3 length equals 13 residues. Germline V gene lookup returns CDR1 SGHAT and CDR2 FQNNGV. V shed 1 base and J shed 8 bases, with 11 bases lying between them. The CDR3 DNA sequence: TGTGCCAGCAGCTTAGGGTACAGAGACGAAGCTTTCTTT. The encoded protein is CASSLGYRDEAFF.